This T cell receptor (beta chain) was retrieved from a study of blood T cell repertoires in COVID-19. In the original workflow: Reference gene primer amplification in the assay estimated nucleated cell counts. TCRdb's copy holds only in-frame clones and misses some; the assay was immunoSEQ multiplex PCR. V and J calls and clone size come straight from that table; D and trimming were deduced from the DNA. The sample carries roughly 260,000 clones, 75% to 85% recorded once. Between the trimmed V and J ends, which lost 4 bases and 0 bases, there was a span of 12 bases. The CDR3 consists of 16 residues. Germline CDR1 reads SEHNR; CDR2 reads FQNEAQ (reference sequence).

This TCR derives from a woman between 70 and 85 years old with acute or convalescent COVID-19. V gene TRBV7-9 combines with J gene TRBJ1-4; TRBD1 might be the D (5 bases). The sequencing sample was made of peripheral blood. The CDR3 sequence is CASSSQGTTTNEKLFF. DNA for the CDR3: TGTGCCAGCAGCTCCCAGGGTACGACAACTAATGAAAAACTGTTTTTT.